This T cell receptor beta chain was sequenced during a study of beta chain features in type 1 diabetes. Overall study: Age and gender were similar between patients and healthy donors, as were cell yields.

To note about this clone: Antigen unknown.

The study reverse transcribed the entire isolated RNA, so it sequenced expressed TCRB transcripts. Method: immunoSEQ multiplex PCR; TCRdb's copy keeps in-frame clones and lacks some. The sample consists of some 700,000 clones, 10% to 15% of them appearing once. V was clipped by 2 bases and J by 6 bases, with 14 bases between them. This CDR3 is 13 amino acids long. Per the germline V gene, CDR1 is SQVTM and CDR2 is ANQGSEA. Study-wide findings and caveats: Type 1 diabetes patients had moderately but significantly shorter TCRB CDR3s in all four CD4+ subsets.

A CD45RO/CCR7/CD25/CD127/CD95/CD27 panel sorted naive, central memory, regulatory and stem cell-like memory CD4+ cells. The chain combines TRBV29-1 with TRBJ2-7; perhaps TRBD2 as D (5 bases). This TCR derives from a man aged 18 to 29 with type 1 diabetes. What was sequenced was naive CD4+ T cells from blood. The CDR3 sequence is CSVEPRAAGEQYF. The CDR3 nucleotides read TGCAGCGTTGAACCCCGGGCTGCGGGCGAGCAGTACTTC.